Presented here are 29 T cell receptor beta chains from one specimen sequenced in a study of breast tumors, draining lymph nodes, adjacent tissues. Samples came from axillary lymph nodes draining the breast cancer. MiXCR, run by TCRdb on the multiplex PCR reads, gives a single entry per CDR3 protein. The sample contains 250,000 or so distinct CDR3 sequences, 30% to 35% of which appear only once. The sequencing sample was made of axillary lymph node tissue. The receptors were sampled from a female donor with breast cancer. Some clones in this sample may be carry-over from other donors' samples.

The sample holds many counts of this clonotype. The chain joins TRBV5-8 to TRBJ1-4; 9 bases line up with TRBD1. Per germline, CDR1 SGHTS and CDR2 YDEGEE. This CDR3 spans 15 amino acids. Trimming at V came to 4 bases and at J to 6 bases, leaving 7 bases not matched to a gene. The CDR3 nucleotides read TGTGCCAGCAGCACTACCGGACAGGGGTATGAAAAACTGTTTTTT. Its translation is CASSTTGQGYEKLFF. Filled out from reference TRBV5-8 and TRBJ1-4, the complete variable domain reads EAGVTQSPTHLIKTRGQQATLRCSPISGHTSVYWYQQALGLGLQFLLWYDEGEERNRGNFPPRFSGRQFPNYSSELNVNALELEDSALYLCASSTTGQGYEKLFFGSGTQLSVL.

In its sample, this clonotype was seen a few times. This chain connects TRBV6-2 or TRBV6-3 to TRBJ2-5; D is perhaps TRBD2 (6 bases). Germline V gene sequence: CDR1 MNHEY, CDR2 SVGEGT. The CDR3 runs to 14 residues. V shed 5 bases and J shed 5 bases, with 15 bases lying between them. The CDR3 DNA sequence: TGTGCCAGCAGTCCCCGACTAGGAGGGGAGACCCAGTACTTC. It yields the protein CASSPRLGGETQYF.

In its sample, this clonotype was seen many times. V usage is TRBV6-1 and J usage is TRBJ2-7; TRBD2 agrees at 9 bases. J gave up 11 bases and V 1 base, and 6 bases lay outside the gene matches. Looked up from germline, CDR1 is MNHNS and CDR2 is SASEGT. The CDR3 runs 13 residues. CDR3 coding DNA: TGTGCCAGCAGTGAAGATGGGACTAGCAGAAAGTACTTC. It yields the protein CASSEDGTSRKYF.

The chain couples TRBV6-2 or TRBV6-3 to TRBJ2-1; D is possibly TRBD1 or TRBD2 (7 bases each). The CDR3 spans 14 residues. With 0 bases removed from V and 9 bases from J, the gap between germline ends came to 12 bases. The V gene's germline CDR1 is MNHEY and CDR2 SVGEGT. CDR3 protein: CASSYSGGGGEQFF. The CDR3 DNA reads TGTGCCAGCAGTTACTCAGGGGGCGGGGGTGAGCAGTTCTTC.

Of note for this clonotype: One end of the junction fails to match germline, which may point to a read error. The genes are TRBV6-2 or TRBV6-3 and TRBJ2-7, with a possible D match to TRBD1 (7 bases). The V gene's germline CDR1 is MNHEY and CDR2 SVGEGT. CDR3 length: 15 amino acids. The chain's CDR3 is CASSHSYRGSGEQYF. CDR3 sequence (DNA): TGTGCCAGCAGTCACTCCTACAGGGGTAGCGGCGAGCAGTACTTC.

This clonotype was counted ten times or more. The chain combines TRBV9 with TRBJ1-6; D gene ambiguous. The CDR3 consists of 14 residues. The V end lost 4 bases, the J end lost 5 bases, and 10 bases lay between the germline ends. Germline CDR1 SGDLS, CDR2 YYNGEE. In nucleotides, the CDR3 is TGTGCCAGCAGCCCCCGGGTGGATAATTCACCCCTCCACTTT. Amino acid sequence: CASSPRVDNSPLHF.

On this clonotype: A read error is possible here, since a much larger clone lies one base away. No conserved phenylalanine or tryptophan is present at the end of the CDR3, so a read error is the likely explanation. The chain combines TRBV5-4 with TRBJ2-5; D might be TRBD2 (5 bases). Between the trimmed V and J ends, which lost 4 bases and 3 bases, there was a span of 16 bases. Germline V gene lookup returns CDR1 SGHNT and CDR2 YYREEE (reference sequence). The CDR3 has 15 residues. CDR3 residues: CASSVRGPAEETQYS. CDR3 coding DNA: TGTGCCAGCAGCGTGAGAGGACCAGCGGAAGAGACCCAGTACTCC.

A word on this clonotype: A junction end diverges from the germline sequence, so it may reflect a read error. The rearrangement links TRBV11-2 to TRBJ2-3, with D perhaps assigned TRBD1 or TRBD2 (6 bases each). Germline loops: CDR1 SGHAT, CDR2 FQNNGV. This CDR3 contains 15 residues. The CDR3 loop is CASSPSGASTGTQYF. The CDR3 DNA sequence: TGTGCCAGCAGCCCCTCGGGGGCAAGCACAGGTACGCAGTATTTT.

Remarks on this clonotype: It may be a read error: a sequence one base away is much more abundant. The J gene is TRBJ2-7, the V gene TRBV6-5; the match to TRBD1 covers 8 bases. The length of the CDR3 is 13 residues. V was clipped by 4 bases and J by 7 bases; unmatched bases: 6. The germline CDR1 and CDR2 sequences are MNHEY and SVGAGI. CDR3: CASSWTGSREQYF. CDR3 in DNA: TGTGCCAGCAGTTGGACAGGGAGCAGGGAGCAGTACTTC.

This clonotype was recorded at least ten times. V is TRBV19 and J is TRBJ2-1; D remains ambiguous. V was pared by 2 bases and J by 7 bases, with 12 bases between. Per the germline V gene, CDR1 is LNHDA and CDR2 is SQIVND (reference sequence). CDR3 length: 14 residues. This CDR3 is CASSINGLGNEQFF. CDR3 bases: TGTGCCAGTAGTATAAATGGGCTGGGGAATGAGCAGTTCTTC.

This clonotype was observed a handful of times. The chain is built from TRBV2 and TRBJ2-4; 9 bases are shared with TRBD1. The CDR3 loop spans 13 amino acids. In germline, CDR1 is SNHLY, CDR2 FYNNEI. With 7 bases clipped from V and 7 bases from J, the junction kept 5 bases outside the gene matches. CDR3 in amino acids: CASTGDRDNIQYF. CDR3 DNA: TGTGCCAGCACAGGGGACAGGGACAACATTCAGTACTTC.

Details on this clonotype: Given a much more abundant clone one base away, this may be a read error. Here the CDR3 omits its conserved ending phenylalanine or tryptophan, so a read error is the likely source. This rearrangement joins TRBV7-2 to TRBJ2-5; unclear D gene. The germline V gene has CDR1 SGHTA and CDR2 FQGNSA. V was clipped by 2 bases and J by 2 bases, with 9 bases between them. The CDR3 totals 14 residues. Here the CDR3 DNA reads TGTGCCAGCAGCTTAATCCCCAGACAAGAGACCCAGTACCTC. Encoded protein: CASSLIPRQETQYL.

This rearrangement joins TRBV5-4 to TRBJ2-1; no clear D gene. Germline V gene sequence: CDR1 SGHNT, CDR2 YYREEE (reference sequence). Trimming cost V 4 bases and J 4 bases, with 15 bases left between them. The CDR3 totals 15 residues. CDR3 region: CASSMVAGPYNEQFF. DNA of the CDR3: TGTGCCAGCAGCATGGTGGCCGGGCCATACAATGAGCAGTTCTTC.

This clonotype has at least ten counts. This chain connects TRBV12-3 or TRBV12-4 to TRBJ2-3, with D perhaps matching TRBD2 (6 bases). This CDR3 has 14 residues. Trimming shortened V by 3 bases and J by 0 bases, and 7 bases separated the two germline ends. CDR3 in DNA: TGTGCCAGCAGTTTGGAGGGGAGCACAGATACGCAGTATTTT. Amino acid sequence: CASSLEGSTDTQYF.

Note on this clonotype: Being one base from a much bigger clone, this may be a read error. The rearrangement links TRBV20-1 to TRBJ1-2; 10 bases agree with TRBD1. The CDR3 totals 16 residues. Germline assignment: CDR1 DFQATT and CDR2 SNEGSKA (reference sequence). Germline trimming cut 6 bases from V and 4 bases from J; bases unmatched to any gene: 14. CDR3 sequence reads: CSAWGDRGGAGYGYTF. Written as DNA, the CDR3 is TGCAGTGCCTGGGGGGACAGGGGAGGAGCGGGCTATGGCTACACCTTC.

This clonotype came up many times. The chain has TRBV6-5 and TRBJ2-5; 10 bases are shared with TRBD1. The junction had 12 bases not matched to a gene; V was cut back by 6 bases and J by 2 bases. The germline V gene has CDR1 MNHEY and CDR2 SVGAGI. This CDR3 has 17 residues. Here the CDR3 DNA reads TGTGCCAGCAGAACGTCCGGGACAGGGGCCAGACAAGAGACCCAGTACTTC. Protein product: CASRTSGTGARQETQYF.

The chain carries TRBV18 and TRBJ1-4; the D gene is possibly TRBD1 (5 bases). V gave up 3 bases and J gave up 5 bases, with 13 bases separating them. The CDR3 loop spans 15 amino acids. In germline, CDR1 is KGHSH, CDR2 LQKENI. The CDR3 reads CASSPSTAINEKLFF. CDR3 DNA: TGTGCCAGCTCACCCTCGACAGCCATCAATGAAAAACTGTTTTTT. Filled out from reference TRBV18 and TRBJ1-4, the complete variable domain reads NAGVMQNPRHLVRRRGQEARLRCSPMKGHSHVYWYRQLPEEGLKFMVYLQKENIIDESGMPKERFSAEFPKEGPSILRIQQVVRGDSAAYFCASSPSTAINEKLFFGSGTQLSVL.

Worth noting for this clonotype: This may arise from a read error, as a much more abundant clone is one base away. The rearrangement uses TRBV20-1 and TRBJ2-1; 11 bases are shared with TRBD2. Unmatched junction bases numbered 6, after V lost 2 bases and J lost 3 bases. In germline, CDR1 is DFQATT, CDR2 SNEGSKA (reference sequence). The CDR3 loop spans 16 amino acids. CDR3 amino acids: CSARPTSGAGYNEQFF. DNA of the CDR3: TGCAGTGCTAGACCGACTAGCGGGGCTGGCTACAATGAGCAGTTCTTC.

This clonotype was counted at least ten times. The rearrangement joins TRBV20-1 to TRBJ2-6; D is possibly TRBD2 (5 bases). The germline CDR1 and CDR2 sequences are DFQATT and SNEGSKA (reference sequence). The CDR3 spans 15 residues. Trimming took off 0 bases at V and 1 base at J, with 7 bases between the two ends. The CDR3 sequence: CSARDRESGANVLTF. CDR3 DNA sequence: TGCAGTGCTAGAGATCGGGAATCTGGGGCCAACGTCCTGACTTTC.

This chain joins TRBV4-3 and TRBJ2-6, with 7 bases aligning to TRBD2. The CDR3 runs 17 residues. With 1 base clipped from V and 1 base from J, the junction kept 4 bases outside the gene matches. In germline, CDR1 is LGHNA, CDR2 YSLEER. The CDR3 DNA follows: TGCGCCAGCAGCCAAGGGGGGGGATTATCTGGGGCCAACGTCCTGACTTTC. Its translation: CASSQGGGLSGANVLTF.

As to this clonotype: This clone may be a read error of a much larger clone one base away. The chain uses TRBV5-1 and TRBJ2-5, with D maybe TRBD1 (5 bases). The CDR3 has 14 residues. CDR1 SGHRS and CDR2 YFSETQ come from the germline V gene. CDR3 bases: TGCGCCAGCAGCTTGGTCGGCGGACAAGACACCCAGTACTTC. Its translation: CASSLVGGQDTQYF.

There are many counts of this clonotype. The CDR3 nucleotides are TGCAGTGCTACACAGGGGCGATTTGATGAAAAACTGTTTTTT. Amino acid sequence: CSATQGRFDEKLFF. J is TRBJ1-4 and V is TRBV20-1; TRBD1 aligns across 7 bases. CDR1 and CDR2 from the germline V gene are DFQATT and SNEGSKA (reference sequence). This CDR3 contains 14 residues. The trim removed 4 bases at V and 6 bases at J, leaving 8 bases unmatched.

In this sample, this clonotype turned up many times. This chain's CDR3 is CASSMGAFTTDTQYF. The CDR3, as DNA: TGTGCCAGTAGTATGGGGGCTTTCACCACAGATACGCAGTATTTT. The chain has TRBV19 and TRBJ2-3, with D possibly matching TRBD1 (6 bases). CDR1 is LNHDA, CDR2 SQIVND, per germline (reference sequence). The ends were cut back, 3 bases at V and 2 bases at J, with 12 bases in the middle. The CDR3 is made up of 15 amino acids.

This clonotype occurred many times. The chain combines TRBV7-9 with TRBJ2-1; TRBD1 might be the D (6 bases). Germline V gives CDR1 SEHNR, CDR2 FQNEAQ (reference sequence). The CDR3 length is 15 residues. Trimming took 5 bases from V and 0 from J, leaving 11 bases between them. The CDR3 region has the DNA TGTGCCAGCAGCCGGGACACCAGCTCCTACAATGAGCAGTTCTTC. Protein product: CASSRDTSSYNEQFF.

V is TRBV7-2 and J is TRBJ2-5, with 11 bases that match TRBD2. Germline assignment: CDR1 SGHTA and CDR2 FQGNSA. Trimming cost V 7 bases and J 1 base; bases outside gene matches: 14. The CDR3 is made up of 18 amino acids. The CDR3 here is CASTTGTSGRQGQETQYF. CDR3 DNA: TGTGCCAGCACCACCGGGACTAGCGGAAGGCAGGGCCAAGAGACCCAGTACTTC.

This clonotype was recorded at least ten times. The gene calls are TRBV7-6 and TRBJ2-3, with 10 bases lining up with TRBD2. This CDR3 region has 16 residues. The ends lost 5 bases at V and 4 bases at J; junction bases unmatched: 9. Germline V gene sequence: CDR1 SGHVS, CDR2 FNYEAQ. The CDR3 DNA reads TGTGCCAGCAGCCCCTCCGCTAGCGGGAGTGCAGATACGCAGTATTTT. It is translated as CASSPSASGSADTQYF.

This clonotype was detected only a few times. The chain links TRBV3-1 to TRBJ2-1; 9 bases fit TRBD1. The V segment lost 4 bases and the J segment 6 bases; nucleotides outside the gene matches: 7. Germline V CDR1 and CDR2: LGHDT, YNNKEL (reference sequence). CDR3 length: 15 amino acids. CDR3 protein: CASSLTGGGRNEQFF. CDR3 DNA sequence: TGTGCCAGCAGCCTAACAGGGGGCGGTCGCAATGAGCAGTTCTTC.

This clonotype was seen repeatedly, ten times or more. The chain couples TRBV11-3 to TRBJ2-1; TRBD2 aligns across 7 bases. The CDR3 covers 15 residues. With V trimmed by 5 bases and J by 7 bases, 11 bases remained unmatched. Germline CDR1 is SGHNT and CDR2 is YENEEA. CDR3 residues: CASSISGQSSNEQFF. The CDR3, as DNA: TGTGCCAGCAGCATTAGCGGGCAGTCTTCGAATGAGCAGTTCTTC. Full variable domain (missing parts from reference TRBV11-3 and TRBJ2-1): EAGVVQSPRYKIIEKKQPVAFWCNPISGHNTLYWYLQNLGQGPELLIRYENEEAVDDSQLPKDRFSAERLKGVDSTLKIQPAELGDSAVYLCASSISGQSSNEQFFGPGTRLTVL.

Of note for this clonotype: A much larger clone differs by one base, so this may be a read error. In nucleotides, the CDR3 is TGTGCCAGCAGCTTACTTGGGTCTCAACTTAGCTCCTACGAGCAGTACTTC. Amino acids: CASSLLGSQLSSYEQYF. V and J are TRBV7-9 and TRBJ2-7; D is unresolved. The CDR3 sequence is 17 residues long. Trimming cost V 2 bases and J 0 bases, with 17 bases left between them. Looked up from germline, CDR1 is SEHNR and CDR2 is FQNEAQ (reference sequence).